This TCR beta chain was identified during a study of molecular identifiers for immune sequencing clone quantification. This clonotype showed up just once. What it binds is unknown. Possible read error: a much larger clone is one base away. Source material for naive CD8 libraries was about 19,000 to 1,000,000 sorted cells, with 10%, 30% or 50% RNA. Sorted naive CD8 T cells were those defined as CD8+CD4-CCR7+CD45RA+. MiXCR, run by TCRdb on the PCR reads, gives a single entry per CDR3 protein. The data show under 85,000 distinct CDR3 sequences, 15% to 20% seen once. The study's findings and limits: Clones above 20 RNA copies contained over 97% of effector molecules and under 1% of naive molecules.

The source material was naive CD8+ T cells from blood, with Jurkat cell RNA spiked in. Subset given: FACS-sorted CD8+CD4-CCR7+CD45RA+ naive T cells. The receptor's source is a human donor in good health. Some libraries in this study had Jurkat cell RNA spiked in.

In nucleotides, the CDR3 is TGTGCCAGCAGTTATAGGGTGAGCTCCTACAATGGGCAGTTCTTC. Translated: CASSYRVSSYNGQFF. V is TRBV6-2 or TRBV6-3 and J is TRBJ2-1, with D hard to call. Germline CDR1 and CDR2: MNHEY and SVGEGT. The CDR3 is 15 residues long.